One sample yielded the 13 T cell receptor beta chains listed below, sequenced in a study of tumor and adjacent non-tumor tissue in lung cancer. The template was RNA from unsorted bulk tissue. Three rounds of nested PCR, following a modified ARM-PCR protocol, produced the TCRbeta library. MiXCR was run by TCRdb on the multiplex PCR reads, yielding one entry per CDR3 protein. The data show around 66,000 distinct CDR3 sequences, about three quarters seen once. Sequencing was carried out using lung tumor tissue. These receptors were taken from a man aged 55 to 70 with non-small cell lung cancer.

This chain uses TRBV6-5 with TRBJ2-3; either TRBD1 or TRBD2 may supply D (6 bases each). Germline V gene sequence: CDR1 MNHEY, CDR2 SVGAGI. There are 13 residues in the CDR3. Trimming shortened V by 8 bases and J by 8 bases, and 17 bases separated the two germline ends. This CDR3 is CASGEAGAATQYF. The CDR3 nucleotides are TGTGCCAGCGGGGAGGCAGGGGCAGCTACGCAGTATTTT.

This clonotype was picked up a small number of times. One junction end does not reproduce the germline sequence, and a read error may be involved. The chain recombines TRBV6-6 with TRBJ2-1; TRBD2 is a possible D gene (6 bases). Germline V gene data show CDR1 as MNHNY and CDR2 as SVGAGI (reference sequence). The CDR3 runs 14 residues. The CDR3 DNA reads TGTGCCAGCAGATCTCCCGGGACTTGCAATGAGCGGTTCTTC. It codes for CASRSPGTCNERFF.

This clonotype was detected a few times. This chain uses TRBV6-5 with TRBJ2-3; D call uncertain. The V end was cut by 5 bases, the J end by 3 bases, with 15 bases between. This CDR3 comprises 15 residues. Germline-derived CDR1 and CDR2 are MNHEY and SVGAGI. DNA for the CDR3: TGTGCCAGCAGTCATGACGGCCTCAGGACAGATACGCAGTATTTT. Its translation: CASSHDGLRTDTQYF.

The chain links TRBV20-1 to TRBJ1-6, with TRBD1 matching 7 bases. The CDR3 is 20 amino acids. With V trimmed by 0 bases and J by 12 bases, 26 bases remained unmatched. In germline, CDR1 is DFQATT, CDR2 SNEGSKA (reference sequence). The chain's CDR3 is CSARDHASQLRQGLGKPLHF. The DNA for the CDR3 is TGCAGTGCTAGAGACCACGCGAGCCAATTGAGACAGGGTTTGGGTAAACCCCTCCACTTT.

The chain links TRBV6-5 to TRBJ1-2; 9 bases match TRBD1. V shed 7 bases, J shed 11 bases, and the junction held 11 bases outside the gene matches. This CDR3 has 13 residues. Germline lookup yields CDR1 MNHEY and CDR2 SVGAGI. The CDR3 sequence: CASNRTGGNGYTF. The CDR3 DNA reads as TGTGCCAGCAACAGAACAGGGGGCAACGGATACACCTTC.

As regards this clonotype: A much larger clone differs by one base, so this may be a read error. The chain is built from TRBV5-6 and TRBJ2-7; perhaps TRBD1 as D (6 bases). The CDR3 is 14 amino acids. The germline V gene encodes CDR1 SGHDT and CDR2 YYEEEE. In nucleotides, the CDR3 is TGTGCCAGCAGCTTGAACCGGGACATCTCGGAGCAGTGCTTC. It translates to CASSLNRDISEQCF.

CDR3 coding DNA: TGTGCCAGCAGTCCGACAGTGAGTAATCAGCCCCAGCATTTT. The encoded protein is CASSPTVSNQPQHF. The genes are TRBV12-3 or TRBV12-4 and TRBJ1-5; the D gene is possibly TRBD1 (5 bases). The CDR3 runs to 14 residues. V shed 5 bases and J shed 4 bases, with 12 bases lying between them.

CDR3 bases: TGCGCCAGCAGCTTGTTCCTAGCGGGAGGGCGCGGGGAGCTGTTTTTT. It codes for CASSLFLAGGRGELFF. The chain is built from TRBV5-1 and TRBJ2-2, with 12 bases lining up with TRBD2. The CDR3 loop spans 16 amino acids. Germline lookup yields CDR1 SGHRS and CDR2 YFSETQ. The V gene end was trimmed by 1 base and the J gene end by 7 bases; junction bases not matched to a gene: 5.

A word on this clonotype: The conserved phenylalanine or tryptophan normally closing the CDR3 is absent here, so this likely arose from a read error. No DNA is shown, since the ends of the CDR3 on it are uncertain; the CDR3 is the one TCRdb lists. The chain employs TRBV6-2 or TRBV6-3 and TRBJ1-1; the table's TRBD1 call for D was not verified on the DNA. Including both end residues, the CDR3 is 13 amino acids long. Germline CDR1 MNHEY, CDR2 SVGEGT. The CDR3 loop is CASRRGGGTEVFS.

Points on this clonotype: This could be a read error, since a much larger clone is one nucleotide away. The chain employs TRBV28 and TRBJ1-1; TRBD1 matches 8 bases. Trimming took 4 bases from V and 4 from J; bases not matched to a gene: 5. Germline assignment: CDR1 MDHEN and CDR2 SYDVKM. The length of the CDR3 is 14 residues. CDR3 coding DNA: TGTGCCAGCAGTTCCAGGACAGGGTTCACTGAAGCTTTCTTT. It yields the protein CASSSRTGFTEAFF.

The rearrangement links TRBV6-2 or TRBV6-3 to TRBJ2-1, with D tentatively TRBD2 (6 bases). Trimming stripped 2 bases from V and 13 bases from J, with 27 bases between. The CDR3 consists of 17 residues. Germline CDR1 MNHEY, CDR2 SVGEGT. CDR3 DNA sequence: TGTGCCAGCAGTTACAATATACGCGGGACTTTCCCCCCTGAACAGTTCTTC. The encoded protein is CASSYNIRGTFPPEQFF.

V usage is TRBV5-1 and J usage is TRBJ2-1, with D uncertain. The germline V gene encodes CDR1 SGHRS and CDR2 YFSETQ. This CDR3 spans 15 amino acids. Trimming removed 5 bases at V and 3 bases at J, with 15 bases between. The CDR3 region has the DNA TGCGCCAGCAGTTCAGTTGGACCCCGCTACAATGAGCAGTTCTTC. As protein: CASSSVGPRYNEQFF.

Details on this clonotype: A single base separates this from a much larger clone, so it may be a read error. J is TRBJ1-5 and V is TRBV30; tentative D call: TRBD1 (6 bases). This CDR3 is 16 amino acids long. CDR1 and CDR2 (germline): GTSNPN, SVGIG (reference sequence). Here the CDR3 reads CAWSVARTDNNLPQHF. CDR3 DNA: TGTGCCTGGAGTGTAGCTCGGACAGACAACAATCTGCCCCAGCATTTT.